This T cell receptor beta chain was retrieved from a study of a mutant IDH1 vaccine in newly diagnosed glioma (dated by TCRdb to about 2021). With respect to the entire study: Of the roughly 31 treated patients, approximately 62% were male and approximately 40% were female, and the mean age was roughly 40 years. For exploratory analyses, longitudinal TCRB deep sequencing was carried out in roughly 25 treated patients wherever samples were available. Peripheral blood was collected at six visits: V03 (baseline), V05, V07, V10, V12 and V13. Prior to enrollment, standard therapy consisting of radiotherapy alone, temozolomide alone, or radiochemotherapy with temozolomide had been administered to patients, with the combination being received by most patients. Results and caveats for the whole study, not just this receptor: Selection of PBMC samples for TCRB deep sequencing was based on availability. No apparent relationship was observed between pseudoprogression and alterations in the top peripheral T cell clonotypes detected by TCRB sequencing. The authors noted that analyses of patient blood samples could not be reproduced because of sample limitations. Immune responses induced by the vaccine were seen in approximately 92% of patients across multiple MHC alleles.

Turning to this clone: The antigen it recognizes is unknown. There are no base qualities to consult, and no much larger clone falls within one base.

Library method: the immunoSEQ multiplex PCR assay. Rearranged TCR beta chain sequences were amplified with the hsTCRB Kit following the manufacturer's protocol. An Illumina MiSeq was used to sequence the TCRB libraries. In the paper's pipeline: The kit vendor's proprietary platform handled demultiplexing, trimming and gene mapping. What TCRdb holds here is the immuneACCESS table cut down to in-frame rearrangements. Part of the clones is not present; checked against another copy, under half of the missing clones reflect an unresolved V gene, and the others are unexplained. Clonal size and the V and J genes are those of that table, whereas D and trimming came from the DNA. The sample has about 30,000 clones on record, 82% of them singletons. The ten largest clones take up about 20% of the sample. The meaning of the sample's time point label: baseline, week 1 (first vaccination visit). Per the publication, the treatment or condition label means: pre-vaccination baseline after standard-of-care therapy. Donors had newly diagnosed WHO grade 3 or 4 IDH1-mutant astrocytomas with loss of nuclear ATRX. The samples were drawn from NOA16, a multicentre, single-arm, open-label phase I trial in Germany that tested a mutant IDH1 peptide vaccine in humans for the first time. Visit V03 blood draws served as the baseline sample for immunogenicity testing. The DNeasy Blood and Tissue Kit was used to extract genomic DNA from EDTA blood for TCRB sequencing.

The germline V gene supplies CDR1 SNHLY and CDR2 FYNNEI. The CDR3 measures 13 amino acids from cysteine to phenylalanine. CDR3 DNA is the only sequence kept; it has 39 bases, read in frame from the first base. Relative to germline, V is 6 bases shorter and J is 2 bases shorter, with 11 bases between their ends. The sequence was collected from a man aged 25-45 years with glioma. The input for sequencing was PBMCs, taken from a glioma patient treated with radiotherapy, temozolomide or both. This chain is built from TRBV2 and TRBJ2-7, and perhaps TRBD1 as D gene, on 6 matching bases. The sequence in DNA is TGTGCCAGCAGCCCCACAGGGACCTACGAGCAGTACTTC. Translated, this is CASSPTGTYEQYF.